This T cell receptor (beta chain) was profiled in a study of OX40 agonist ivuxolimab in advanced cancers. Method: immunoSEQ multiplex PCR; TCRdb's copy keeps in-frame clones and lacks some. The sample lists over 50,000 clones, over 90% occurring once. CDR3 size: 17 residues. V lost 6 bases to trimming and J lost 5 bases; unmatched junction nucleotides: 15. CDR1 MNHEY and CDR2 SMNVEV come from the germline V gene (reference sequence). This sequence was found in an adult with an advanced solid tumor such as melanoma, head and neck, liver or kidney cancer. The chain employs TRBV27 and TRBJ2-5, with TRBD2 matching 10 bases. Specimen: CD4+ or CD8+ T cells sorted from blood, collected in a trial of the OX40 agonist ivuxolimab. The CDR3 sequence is CASRAPRLAGVLETQYF. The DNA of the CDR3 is TGTGCCAGCAGAGCCCCCCGGCTAGCGGGAGTTTTGGAGACCCAGTACTTC.